This TCR beta chain was obtained from a study of OX40 agonist ivuxolimab in advanced cancers. Only in-frame clones appear in the TCRdb table, and some are missing; sequencing was by immunoSEQ multiplex PCR. Altogether about 24,000 clones are present, 85% to 90% being singletons, with the ten largest covering around 16%. The germline V gene encodes CDR1 LNHDA and CDR2 SQIVND (reference sequence). The CDR3 totals 15 residues. Trimming stripped 2 bases from V and 11 bases from J, with 21 bases between. Sequenced here: CD4+ or CD8+ T cells sorted from blood, sampled in a trial of the OX40 agonist ivuxolimab. The chain has TRBV19 and TRBJ1-1; TRBD1 is a possible D gene (6 bases). The clonotype was recovered from an adult with an advanced solid tumor such as melanoma, head and neck, liver or kidney cancer. The CDR3, as DNA: TGTGCCAGTAGTATATACGGGGATAGGGGGGGCGACGCTTTCTTT. Translation gives CASSIYGDRGGDAFF.